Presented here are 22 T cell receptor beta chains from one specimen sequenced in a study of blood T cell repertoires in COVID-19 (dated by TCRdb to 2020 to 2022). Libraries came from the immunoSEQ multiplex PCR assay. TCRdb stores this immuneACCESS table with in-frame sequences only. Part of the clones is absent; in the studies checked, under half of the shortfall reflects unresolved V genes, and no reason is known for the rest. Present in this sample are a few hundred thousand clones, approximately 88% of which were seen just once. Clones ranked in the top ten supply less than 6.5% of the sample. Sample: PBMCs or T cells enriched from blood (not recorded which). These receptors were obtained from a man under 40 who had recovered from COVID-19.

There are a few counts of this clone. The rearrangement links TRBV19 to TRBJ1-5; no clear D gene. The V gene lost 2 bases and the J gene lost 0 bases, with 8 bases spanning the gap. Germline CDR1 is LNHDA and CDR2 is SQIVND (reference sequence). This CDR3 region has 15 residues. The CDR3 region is CASSISGISNQPQHF. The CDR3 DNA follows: TGTGCCAGTAGTATAAGCGGGATTAGCAATCAGCCCCAGCATTTT.

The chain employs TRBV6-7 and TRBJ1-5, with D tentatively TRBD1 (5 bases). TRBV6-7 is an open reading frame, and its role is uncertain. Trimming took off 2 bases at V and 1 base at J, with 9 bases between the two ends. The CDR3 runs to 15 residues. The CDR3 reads CASSYRDCSNQPQHF. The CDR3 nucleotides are TGTGCCAGCAGTTACCGGGACTGCAGCAATCAGCCCCAGCATTTT.

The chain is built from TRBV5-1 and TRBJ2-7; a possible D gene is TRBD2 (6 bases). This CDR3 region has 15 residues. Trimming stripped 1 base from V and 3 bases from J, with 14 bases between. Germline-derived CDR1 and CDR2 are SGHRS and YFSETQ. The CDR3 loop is CASSLRLGGDYEQYF. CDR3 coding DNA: TGCGCCAGCAGCTTGCGTCTTGGAGGGGACTACGAGCAGTACTTC.

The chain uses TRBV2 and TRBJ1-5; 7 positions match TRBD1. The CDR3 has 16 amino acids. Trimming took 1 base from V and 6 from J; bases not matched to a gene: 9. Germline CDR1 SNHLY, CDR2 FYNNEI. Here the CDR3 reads CASSEGRQGGSQPQHF. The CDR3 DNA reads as TGTGCCAGCAGTGAAGGGAGACAGGGAGGCAGTCAGCCCCAGCATTTT.

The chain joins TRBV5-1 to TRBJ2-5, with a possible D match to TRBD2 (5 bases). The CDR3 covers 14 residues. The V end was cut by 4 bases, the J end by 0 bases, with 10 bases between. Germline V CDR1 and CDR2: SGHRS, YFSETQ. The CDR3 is CASSASGNQETQYF. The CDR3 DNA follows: TGCGCCAGCAGCGCCTCCGGGAACCAAGAGACCCAGTACTTC.

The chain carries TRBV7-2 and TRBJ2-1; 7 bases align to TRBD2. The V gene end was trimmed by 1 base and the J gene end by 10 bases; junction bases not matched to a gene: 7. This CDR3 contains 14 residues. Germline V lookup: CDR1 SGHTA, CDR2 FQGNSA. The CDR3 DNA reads TGTGCCAGCAGCTTAGGGGTCACTAGCGTGGAGCAGTTCTTC. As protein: CASSLGVTSVEQFF.

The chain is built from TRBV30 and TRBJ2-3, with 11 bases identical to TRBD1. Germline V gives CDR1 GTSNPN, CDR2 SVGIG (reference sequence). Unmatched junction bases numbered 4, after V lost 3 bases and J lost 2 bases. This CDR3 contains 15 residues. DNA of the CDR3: TGTGCCTGGAGCATAGGACAGGGGGCCACAGATACGCAGTATTTT. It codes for CAWSIGQGATDTQYF.

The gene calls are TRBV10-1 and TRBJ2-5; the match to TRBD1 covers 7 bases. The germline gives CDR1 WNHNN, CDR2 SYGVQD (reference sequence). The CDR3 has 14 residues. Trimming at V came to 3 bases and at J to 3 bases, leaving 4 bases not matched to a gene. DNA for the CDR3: TGCGCCAGCAGTGACCCGGGACAGAAAGAGACCCAGTACTTC. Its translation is CASSDPGQKETQYF.

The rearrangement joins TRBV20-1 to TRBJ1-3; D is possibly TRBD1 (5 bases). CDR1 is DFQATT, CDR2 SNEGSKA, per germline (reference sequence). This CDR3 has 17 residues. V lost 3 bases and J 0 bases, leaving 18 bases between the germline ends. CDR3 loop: CSASRRGPRTSGNTIYF. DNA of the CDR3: TGCAGTGCTAGTAGGAGGGGACCACGGACCTCTGGAAACACCATATATTTT.

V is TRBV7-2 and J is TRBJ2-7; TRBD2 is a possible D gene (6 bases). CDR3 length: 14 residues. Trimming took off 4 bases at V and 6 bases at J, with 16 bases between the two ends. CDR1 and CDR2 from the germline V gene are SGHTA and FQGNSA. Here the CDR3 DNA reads TGTGCCAGCAGCTCGGACTACATCTACTCCGAGCAGTACTTC. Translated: CASSSDYIYSEQYF.

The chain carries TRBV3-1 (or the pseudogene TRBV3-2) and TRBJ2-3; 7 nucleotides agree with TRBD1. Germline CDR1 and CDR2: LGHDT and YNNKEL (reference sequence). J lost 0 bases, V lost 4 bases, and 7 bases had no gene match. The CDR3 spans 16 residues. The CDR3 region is CASSPRQGVSTDTQYF. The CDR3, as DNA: TGTGCCAGCAGCCCCCGACAGGGAGTGAGCACAGATACGCAGTATTTT.

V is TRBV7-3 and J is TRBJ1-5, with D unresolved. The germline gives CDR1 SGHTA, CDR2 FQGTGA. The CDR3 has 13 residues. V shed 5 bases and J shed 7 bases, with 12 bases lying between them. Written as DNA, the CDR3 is TGTGCCAGCAGCCTAAGTCCTATACAGCCCCAGCATTTT. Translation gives CASSLSPIQPQHF.

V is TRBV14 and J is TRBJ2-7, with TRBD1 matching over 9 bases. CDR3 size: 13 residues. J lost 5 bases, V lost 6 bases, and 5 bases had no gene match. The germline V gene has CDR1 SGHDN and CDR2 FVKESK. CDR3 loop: CASRGTGRDEQYF. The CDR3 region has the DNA TGTGCCAGCAGAGGGACAGGGCGGGACGAGCAGTACTTC.

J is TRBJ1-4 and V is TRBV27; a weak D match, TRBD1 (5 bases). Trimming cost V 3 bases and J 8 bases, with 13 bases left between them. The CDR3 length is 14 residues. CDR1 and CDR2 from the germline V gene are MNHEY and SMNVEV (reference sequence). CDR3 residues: CASSFRQTREKLFF. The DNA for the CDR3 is TGTGCCAGCAGTTTTAGACAGACAAGGGAAAAACTGTTTTTT.

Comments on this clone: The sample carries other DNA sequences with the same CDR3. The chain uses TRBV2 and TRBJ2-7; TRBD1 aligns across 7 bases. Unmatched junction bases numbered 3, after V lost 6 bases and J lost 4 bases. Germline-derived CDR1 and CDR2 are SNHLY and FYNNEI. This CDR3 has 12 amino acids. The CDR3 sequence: CASSRDRYEQYF. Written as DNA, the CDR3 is TGTGCCAGCAGCCGGGACAGATACGAGCAGTACTTC.

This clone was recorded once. The CDR3 DNA follows: TGTGCCAGCAGCACCGGGACTAGAGAAAACTACGAGCAGTACTTC. Translation: CASSTGTRENYEQYF. V usage is TRBV5-4 and J usage is TRBJ2-7; 8 bases are a match to TRBD2. From germline, CDR1 is SGHNT and CDR2 YYREEE (reference sequence). This CDR3 is 15 amino acids long. V lost 4 bases, J lost 3 bases, and 9 bases stayed unmatched.

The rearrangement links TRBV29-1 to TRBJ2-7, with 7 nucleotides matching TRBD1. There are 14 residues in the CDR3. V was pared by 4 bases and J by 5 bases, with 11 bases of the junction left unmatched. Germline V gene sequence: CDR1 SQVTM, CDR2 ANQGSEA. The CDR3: CSVAKITGVNEQYF. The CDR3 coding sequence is TGCAGCGTTGCAAAAATAACAGGGGTGAACGAGCAGTACTTC.

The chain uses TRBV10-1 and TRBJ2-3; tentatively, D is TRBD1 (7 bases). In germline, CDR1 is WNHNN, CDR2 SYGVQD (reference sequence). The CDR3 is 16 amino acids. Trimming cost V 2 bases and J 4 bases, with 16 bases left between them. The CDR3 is CASSEAEGAHPDTQYF. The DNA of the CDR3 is TGCGCCAGCAGTGAGGCGGAGGGGGCGCACCCAGATACGCAGTATTTT.

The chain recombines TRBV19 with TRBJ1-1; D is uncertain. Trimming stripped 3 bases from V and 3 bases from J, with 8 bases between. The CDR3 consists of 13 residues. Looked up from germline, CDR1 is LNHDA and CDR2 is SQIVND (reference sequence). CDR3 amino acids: CASSITGDTEAFF. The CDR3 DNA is TGTGCCAGTAGTATTACGGGTGACACTGAAGCTTTCTTT.

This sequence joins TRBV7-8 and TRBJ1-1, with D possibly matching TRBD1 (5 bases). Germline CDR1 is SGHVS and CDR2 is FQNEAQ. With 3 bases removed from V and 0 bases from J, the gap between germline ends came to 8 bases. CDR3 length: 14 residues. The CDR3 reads CASSFRVMNTEAFF. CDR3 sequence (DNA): TGTGCCAGCAGCTTCAGGGTAATGAACACTGAAGCTTTCTTT.

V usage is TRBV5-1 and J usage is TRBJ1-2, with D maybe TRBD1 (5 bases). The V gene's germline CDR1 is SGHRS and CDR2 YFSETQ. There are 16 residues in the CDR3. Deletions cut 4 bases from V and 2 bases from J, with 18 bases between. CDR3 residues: CASSPQSGRANYGYTF. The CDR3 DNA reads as TGCGCCAGCAGCCCACAATCCGGCAGGGCGAACTATGGCTACACCTTC.

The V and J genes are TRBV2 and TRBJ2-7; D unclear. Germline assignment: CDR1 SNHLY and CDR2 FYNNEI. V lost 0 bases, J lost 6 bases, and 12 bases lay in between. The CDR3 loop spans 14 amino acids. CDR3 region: CASSEALGIAEQYF. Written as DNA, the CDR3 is TGTGCCAGCAGTGAAGCACTTGGTATCGCCGAGCAGTACTTC.